A selection of T cell receptor beta chains follows, all from one sample in a study of OX40 agonist ivuxolimab in advanced cancers. The repertoire was sequenced with immunoSEQ multiplex PCR; TCRdb's copy has only in-frame clones and lacks some. The profile shows 10,000 to 13,000 clones, 80% of them singletons. The starting material was CD4+ or CD8+ T cells sorted from blood, obtained in a trial of the OX40 agonist ivuxolimab. These receptors were collected from an adult with an advanced solid tumor such as melanoma, head and neck, liver or kidney cancer. Each CDR3 is given with its conserved first and last residue. The D gene is left open where the match is weak. Clone size is not always given. Where it is, it says once, few, many or a class for expanded clones.

d_call | clone_size | j_call | v_call | cdr3_aa | cdr3_nt
NA | NA | TRBJ2-2 | TRBV7-6 | CASGGPGGTGELFF | TGTGCCAGCGGGGGGCCCGGAGGAACCGGGGAGCTGTTTTTT
NA | NA | TRBJ1-3 | TRBV6-6 | CASSYLKPSGNTIYF | TGTGCCAGCAGTTACCTAAAACCCTCTGGAAACACCATATATTTT
TRBD1 | NA | TRBJ1-4 | TRBV7-9 | CASSLGDSPEKLFF | TGTGCCAGCAGTTTAGGGGACAGTCCTGAAAAACTGTTTTTT
NA | NA | TRBJ2-7 | TRBV6-6 | CASSYGMQGEQYF | TGTGCCAGCAGTTACGGCATGCAGGGCGAGCAGTACTTC
TRBD1 | NA | TRBJ2-3 | TRBV6-1 | CASSGTGGADTQYF | TGTGCCAGCAGTGGGACAGGGGGCGCAGATACGCAGTATTTT
TRBD2 | few | TRBJ2-1 | TRBV4-2 | CASSREESGGAYEQFF | TGTGCCAGCAGCCGCGAGGAGAGCGGGGGGGCCTACGAGCAGTTCTTC
TRBD1 | NA | TRBJ2-7 | TRBV5-1 | CASSTTGAYEQYF | TGCGCCAGCAGCACCACAGGGGCCTACGAGCAGTACTTC
NA | NA | TRBJ1-5 | TRBV14 | CASSQGYQPQHF | TGTGCCAGCAGCCAGGGGTATCAGCCCCAGCATTTT
NA | NA | TRBJ1-4 | TRBV2 | CASSEGGMNEKLFF | TGTGCCAGCAGTGAAGGGGGAATGAATGAAAAACTGTTTTTT
TRBD2 | once | TRBJ2-3 | TRBV7-9 | CASSPTSGRGKNTQYF | TGTGCCAGCAGCCCGACTAGCGGGAGGGGAAAAAATACGCAGTATTTT
NA | NA | TRBJ2-7 | TRBV11-2 | CASSLHASYEQYF | TGTGCCAGCAGCTTGCACGCCTCCTACGAGCAGTACTTC
NA | NA | TRBJ2-2 | TRBV11-2 | CASSLDRSGELFF | TGTGCCAGCAGCTTAGATCGGTCGGGGGAGCTGTTTTTT
TRBD1 | NA | TRBJ1-1 | TRBV19 | CASSPGQGLWNEGAFF | TGTGCCAGTAGTCCTGGACAGGGGCTGTGGAATGAGGGAGCTTTCTTT
TRBD2 | NA | TRBJ2-2 | TRBV4-2 | CASSQGTSGGNTGELFF | TGTGCCAGCAGCCAAGGGACTAGCGGGGGGAACACCGGGGAGCTGTTTTTT
NA | once | TRBJ1-1 | TRBV7-6 | CASSLRAMNTEAFF | TGTGCCAGCAGCTTAAGGGCTATGAACACTGAAGCTTTCTTT
NA | few | TRBJ1-1 | TRBV19 | CASSIVPGANTEAFF | TGTGCCAGTAGTATAGTTCCGGGGGCGAACACTGAAGCTTTCTTT
NA | NA | TRBJ2-7 | TRBV27 | CASTPGGGQTYEQYF | TGTGCCAGCACCCCTGGAGGGGGACAGACCTACGAGCAGTACTTC
NA | few | TRBJ2-3 | TRBV4-1 | CASSQRGGREDTQYF | TGCGCCAGCAGCCAAAGGGGGGGCCGGGAAGATACGCAGTATTTT
TRBD2 | medium-sized | TRBJ2-3 | TRBV13 | CASSLVTSGHTDTQYF | TGTGCCAGCAGCTTAGTGACTAGCGGGCACACAGATACGCAGTATTTT
NA | NA | TRBJ1-2 | TRBV11-3 | CASSLSDSYGYTF | TGTGCCAGCAGCTTATCGGACAGCTATGGCTACACCTTC
NA | NA | TRBJ1-1 | TRBV10-2 | CASRGGAPMNTEAFF | TGCGCCAGCAGGGGGGGGGCGCCGATGAACACTGAAGCTTTCTTT
NA | NA | TRBJ2-3 | TRBV9 | CASSQDFDTDTQYF | TGTGCCAGCAGCCAGGACTTCGACACAGATACGCAGTATTTT
TRBD1 | NA | TRBJ2-7 | TRBV5-6 | CASSRQGAYEQYF | TGTGCCAGCAGTCGACAGGGGGCCTACGAGCAGTACTTC
TRBD1 | NA | TRBJ1-1 | TRBV7-9 | CASSNTGGTEAFF | TGTGCCAGCAGTAACACAGGGGGCACTGAAGCTTTCTTT
TRBD1 | NA | TRBJ2-7 | TRBV19 | CASSPGQAYEQYF | TGTGCCAGTAGTCCGGGACAGGCCTACGAGCAGTACTTC
NA | NA | TRBJ2-7 | TRBV27 | CASQPQGLSYEQYF | TGTGCCTCACAACCACAGGGCCTTTCCTACGAGCAGTACTTC
TRBD2 | NA | TRBJ2-2 | TRBV7-9 | CASSHPGRESLTGELFF | TGTGCCAGCAGCCACCCCGGGAGGGAGTCGTTAACCGGGGAGCTGTTTTTT
TRBD1 | NA | TRBJ2-1 | TRBV7-9 | CASSAGTGRGEQFF | TGTGCCAGCAGCGCCGGGACAGGGAGGGGTGAGCAGTTCTTC
NA | few | TRBJ1-1 | TRBV5-5 | CASSILSSGSAFF | TGTGCCAGCAGCATCCTCAGTTCCGGGTCGGCTTTCTTT
NA | NA | TRBJ1-5 | TRBV6-1 | CASSALRNSNQPQHF | TGTGCCAGCAGTGCGCTCAGGAATAGCAATCAGCCCCAGCATTTT
TRBD1 | NA | TRBJ1-1 | TRBV7-9 | CASSLLTGGDTEAFF | TGTGCCAGCAGCTTACTAACAGGGGGGGACACTGAAGCTTTCTTT
NA | NA | TRBJ2-7 | TRBV10-1 | CASSRGMAYEQYF | TGCGCCAGCAGTCGTGGGATGGCCTACGAGCAGTACTTC
NA | NA | TRBJ2-1 | TRBV4-1 | CASSQGLVGYNEQFF | TGCGCCAGCAGCCAAGGACTAGTTGGCTACAATGAGCAGTTCTTC
TRBD1 | NA | TRBJ1-1 | TRBV5-4 | CASRTGGYTEAFF | TGTGCCAGCAGGACAGGGGGCTACACTGAAGCTTTCTTT
TRBD1 | NA | TRBJ2-5 | TRBV5-4 | CASSLGQGMETQYF | TGTGCCAGCAGCTTGGGACAGGGGATGGAGACCCAGTACTTC
NA | NA | TRBJ2-7 | TRBV2 | CASSNQEYEQYF | TGTGCCAGCAGTAATCAGGAGTACGAGCAGTACTTC
TRBD2 | NA | TRBJ2-7 | TRBV27 | CASSRYSGSHYEQYF | TGTGCCAGCAGTCGATATAGCGGGAGTCACTACGAGCAGTACTTC
TRBD2 | NA | TRBJ2-3 | TRBV5-4 | CASSLGGLAGADTQYF | TGTGCCAGCAGCTTGGGGGGACTAGCGGGAGCGGATACGCAGTATTTT
TRBD2 | NA | TRBJ2-1 | TRBV10-1 | CASSSGRTSGGYNEQFF | TGCGCCAGCAGCTCGGGGAGAACTAGCGGGGGGTACAATGAGCAGTTCTTC
NA | NA | TRBJ2-7 | TRBV5-1 | CASSPYRAYEQYF | TGCGCCAGCAGCCCCTACAGGGCCTACGAGCAGTACTTC
NA | few | TRBJ2-7 | TRBV28 | CASSPVLRGVYEQYF | TGTGCCAGCAGTCCGGTTTTGCGGGGCGTATACGAGCAGTACTTC